These T cell receptor beta chains were read from a single sample in a study of regulatory T cells in long-lasting Graves disease. TCRdb fed the multiplex PCR reads into MiXCR, producing one record per CDR3 protein. The sample records 410,000 or so distinct CDR3 sequences, 14% to 15% being singletons. In addition, the sample was reused for a study of T cells in Graves' hyperthyroidism and ophthalmopathy.

The sequencing used peripheral blood mononuclear cells (PBMCs), collected at new diagnosis, from a patient treated with antithyroid drugs. The receptors were sampled from a woman aged 25 to 39 with Graves disease. The CDR3 runs from the conserved cysteine through the conserved F or W. The order of the fields is V gene, J gene, D gene, clone size, CDR3 protein, CDR3 DNA. A D gene is named only where the DNA matches it firmly. Size values are once, few and many counts, or a class for expanded clones, and some rows have none.

>TRBV5-8|TRBJ2-3|-|few
CASRLRGRGISTDTQYF
TGTGCCAGCAGGTTGAGGGGCAGGGGCATCTCCACAGATACGCAGTATTTT
>TRBV12-3/TRBV12-4|TRBJ2-5|-|-
CASSLTTGQGETQYF
TGTGCCAGCAGCCTTACCACGGGTCAGGGCGAGACCCAGTACTTC
>TRBV20-1|TRBJ1-5|-|-
CSAHMGVHQPQHF
TGCAGTGCCCACATGGGGGTGCATCAGCCCCAGCATTTT
>TRBV27|TRBJ2-7|-|few
CASSLTGRLIYEQYF
TGTGCCAGCAGCCTAACGGGACGACTAATATACGAGCAGTACTTC
>TRBV11-1|TRBJ2-1|TRBD2|many
CASSLPTGLAYNEQFF
TGTGCCAGCAGCCTCCCTACGGGACTAGCATACAATGAGCAGTTCTTC
>TRBV7-3|TRBJ2-7|-|many
CASSTLGGYSYEQYF
TGTGCCAGCAGCACCCTAGGAGGCTACTCCTACGAGCAGTACTTC
>TRBV10-3|TRBJ2-1|-|many
CAISESSYEQFF
TGTGCCATCTCTGAGTCGTCGTATGAGCAGTTCTTC
>TRBV24-1|TRBJ2-1|-|many
CATSGPGGSYNEQFF
TGTGCCACCAGTGGGCCCGGGGGCTCCTACAATGAGCAGTTCTTC
>TRBV3-1|TRBJ2-7|-|many
CASNPALLNSYEQYF
TGTGCCAGCAATCCCGCCTTACTGAACTCCTACGAGCAGTACTTC
>TRBV6-1|TRBJ1-5|-|many
CASSQRQDRNQPQHF
TGTGCCAGCAGTCAAAGACAGGATCGCAATCAGCCCCAGCATTTT
>TRBV4-1|TRBJ1-2|TRBD1|-
CASSQDSGTDYGYTF
TGCGCCAGCAGCCAAGATTCCGGGACAGACTATGGCTACACCTTC
>TRBV2|TRBJ1-5|-|many
CASSESGLPNQPQHF
TGTGCCAGCAGTGAATCGGGGCTACCAAATCAGCCCCAGCATTTT
>TRBV11-2|TRBJ2-5|TRBD2|few
CASSLGGLAVGVQETQYF
TGTGCCAGCAGCTTAGGGGGACTAGCGGTTGGGGTCCAAGAGACCCAGTACTTC
>TRBV4-1|TRBJ1-2|-|many
CASSQDPSRGAYGYTF
TGCGCCAGCAGCCAAGATCCGTCGCGGGGGGCCTATGGCTACACCTTC
>TRBV4-1|TRBJ2-7|-|few
CASSQEDFYEQYF
TGCGCCAGCAGCCAAGAAGACTTCTACGAGCAGTACTTC
>TRBV30|TRBJ2-7|TRBD1|-
CAWDTWTGKYEQYF
TGTGCCTGGGATACCTGGACAGGAAAATACGAGCAGTACTTC
>TRBV12-3/TRBV12-4|TRBJ2-1|-|many
CASSDHEQFF
TGTGCCAGCAGTGATCATGAGCAGTTCTTC
>TRBV5-1|TRBJ2-3|TRBD2|few
CASSATSRSLTDTQYF
TGCGCCAGCAGCGCGACTAGCAGGTCCCTCACAGATACGCAGTATTTT
>TRBV5-6|TRBJ2-7|-|few
CASSLQTETYEQYF
TGTGCCAGCAGCTTACAGACGGAAACCTACGAGCAGTACTTC
>TRBV5-6|TRBJ2-3|-|-
CASSWWEVDTQYF
TGTGCCAGCAGCTGGTGGGAGGTAGATACGCAGTATTTT
>TRBV10-3|TRBJ2-4|TRBD1|-
CASRGQGVDIQYF
TGTGCCAGCAGGGGACAGGGAGTAGACATTCAGTACTTC
>TRBV6-1|TRBJ1-5|-|many
CASSDAGGAVGQPQHF
TGTGCCAGCAGCGACGCGGGGGGCGCGGTAGGGCAGCCCCAGCATTTT
>TRBV20-1|TRBJ2-2|-|many
CSAQGRNTGELFF
TGCAGTGCTCAGGGCCGAAACACCGGGGAGCTGTTTTTT
>TRBV3-1|TRBJ1-2|-|many
CASSQETRAPYGYTF
TGTGCCAGCAGCCAAGAAACCAGAGCCCCCTATGGCTACACCTTC
>TRBV6-2/TRBV6-3|TRBJ2-1|TRBD2|-
CASPKVSPGLAGETSYNEQFF
TGTGCCAGTCCCAAGGTAAGCCCGGGACTAGCGGGAGAAACCTCCTACAATGAGCAGTTCTTC
>TRBV11-2|TRBJ1-5|-|-
CASSLAAAPHQPQHF
TGTGCCAGCAGCTTAGCGGCTGCGCCACATCAGCCCCAGCATTTT
>TRBV30|TRBJ2-5|TRBD2|many
CAWSTFLAGETQYF
TGTGCCTGGAGTACGTTCTTAGCGGGAGAGACCCAGTACTTC
>TRBV20-1|TRBJ1-1|TRBD1|-
CSATQGANTEAFF
TGCAGTGCTACCCAGGGGGCGAACACTGAAGCTTTCTTT
>TRBV9|TRBJ2-7|TRBD1|few
CASSLAPDRGEQYF
TGTGCCAGCAGCCTAGCCCCTGACAGGGGCGAGCAGTACTTC
>TRBV6-5|TRBJ2-3|-|few
CASSYSRETDTQYF
TGTGCCAGCAGTTACTCGAGGGAGACAGATACGCAGTATTTT
>TRBV19|TRBJ2-7|TRBD2|-
CASSKEGTSGSYEQYF
TGTGCCAGTAGTAAGGAGGGGACTAGCGGGAGCTACGAGCAGTACTTC
>TRBV5-1|TRBJ2-1|-|many
CASSRDTLRNEQFF
TGCGCCAGCAGTCGGGACACCCTTAGGAATGAGCAGTTCTTC
>TRBV29-1|TRBJ1-3|-|-
CSVEDWDGISGNTIYF
TGCAGCGTTGAAGATTGGGACGGGATCTCTGGAAACACCATATATTTT
>TRBV5-1|TRBJ2-5|-|many
CASSRFGETQYF
TGCGCCAGTTCCCGCTTTGGTGAGACCCAGTACTTC
>TRBV11-2|TRBJ2-3|TRBD2|-
CASSLGLAGGLTDTQYF
TGTGCCAGCAGCCTGGGACTAGCGGGGGGCCTCACAGATACGCAGTATTTT
>TRBV20-1|TRBJ1-1|TRBD1|few
CSARDYRGQGTEAFF
TGCAGTGCTAGAGATTACAGGGGGCAGGGCACTGAAGCTTTCTTT
>TRBV12-3/TRBV12-4|TRBJ1-2|-|many
CASSLDGVNYGYTF
TGTGCCAGCAGTTTGGATGGGGTTAACTATGGCTACACCTTC
>TRBV10-1|TRBJ2-1|-|few
CASGQGVTYNEQFF
TGCGCCAGCGGCCAGGGAGTTACCTATAATGAGCAGTTCTTC
>TRBV11-2|TRBJ2-1|TRBD2|many
CASSLGGGEQFF
TGTGCCAGCAGCTTAGGGGGGGGGGAGCAGTTCTTC
>TRBV6-1|TRBJ2-3|TRBD2|-
CASTDGLAASTDTQYF
TGTGCCAGCACCGACGGACTAGCGGCTAGCACAGATACGCAGTATTTT
>TRBV5-1|TRBJ2-2|-|-
CASSLLRGNTGELFF
TGCGCCAGCAGCTTGTTGCGAGGGAACACCGGGGAGCTGTTTTTT
>TRBV7-3|TRBJ2-3|TRBD2|many
CASRPTSGRSDTQYF
TGTGCCAGCAGGCCAACTAGCGGGAGGTCAGATACGCAGTATTTT
>TRBV3-1|TRBJ2-1|TRBD2|-
CASSQEALGRGSYSEQFF
TGTGCCAGCAGCCAAGAGGCGCTGGGGAGGGGCTCCTACAGTGAGCAGTTCTTC
>TRBV28|TRBJ1-1|TRBD1|many
CASGTVWGITEAFF
TGTGCCAGTGGGACAGTTTGGGGTATCACTGAAGCTTTCTTT
>TRBV11-2|TRBJ2-7|TRBD1|many
CASSLSTLGQGTYEQYF
TGTGCCAGCAGCCTTAGTACTTTGGGACAGGGGACCTACGAGCAGTACTTC
>TRBV9|TRBJ2-2|TRBD1|few
CASSLGGLGELFF
TGTGCCAGCAGTTTAGGGGGCCTCGGGGAGCTGTTTTTT
>TRBV6-6|TRBJ2-7|-|-
CASSYSPGRTYEQYF
TGTGCCAGCAGTTACTCGCCGGGACGAACCTACGAGCAGTACTTC
>TRBV30|TRBJ1-1|TRBD1|many
CAWLKDRGLTEAFF
TGTGCCTGGCTGAAGGACAGGGGGCTCACTGAAGCTTTCTTT